This TCR beta chain was profiled in a study of tumour-infiltrating T cells in Burkitt lymphoma. There are a few counts of this clone. The V gene's germline CDR1 is LGHNT and CDR2 FRNRAP. CDR3 length equals 14 residues. V dropped 9 bases and J dropped 7 bases, with 18 bases sitting between them. Only in-frame clones appear in the TCRdb table, and some are missing; sequencing was by immunoSEQ multiplex PCR. The sample lists a few hundred clones, about 80% occurring once. The sequence derives from a human donor with Burkitt lymphoma. Sequencing was performed on tumor tissue. The V call is TRBV12-5, the J call TRBJ2-2; TRBD2 is a possible D gene (6 bases). The CDR3 DNA sequence: TGTGCTAGGGTGAGACTAGTGGTAAACGGGGAGCTGTTTTTT. It yields the protein CARVRLVVNGELFF.